Shown below are 11 T cell receptor beta chains from a single sample sequenced in a study of beta chain features in type 1 diabetes. Every isolated RNA sample was fully reverse transcribed, so sequencing captured expressed TCRB transcripts. Assay: immunoSEQ multiplex PCR; the TCRdb copy retains only in-frame clones and omits some. The sample holds 250,000 to 300,000 clones, approximately 25% seen once. Broader study findings: TCRB CDR3 length was moderately but significantly reduced in all four CD4+ subsets of Type 1 diabetes patients.

These receptors' antigens are unknown. Material for sequencing was naive CD4+ T cells from blood. The receptor source for this set is a woman in her 30s with type 1 diabetes.

This clone has only a few counts. The CDR3 here is CATSRDLPRVGGELFF. The DNA of the CDR3 is TGTGCCACCAGCAGAGACCTCCCGAGGGTCGGCGGGGAGCTGTTTTTT. This chain joins TRBV15 and TRBJ2-2; a possible D gene is TRBD2 (5 bases). Deletions cut 0 bases from V and 7 bases from J, with 15 bases between. The CDR3 runs to 16 residues. The germline V gene encodes CDR1 LNHNV and CDR2 YYDKDF (reference sequence).

This clone came up a few times. The chain links TRBV7-8 to TRBJ1-2; 12 bases are a match to TRBD1. The germline CDR1 and CDR2 sequences are SGHVS and FQNEAQ. Germline trimming cut 0 bases from V and 2 bases from J; bases unmatched to any gene: 7. There are 18 residues in the CDR3. The CDR3: CASSLALGQGANNYGYTF. The CDR3 DNA is TGTGCCAGCAGCTTAGCGCTGGGACAGGGGGCGAACAACTATGGCTACACCTTC.

Points on this clone: At one of its ends the junction is not consistent with the germline gene, which may arise from a read error. The chain combines TRBV20-1 with TRBJ2-7; TRBD2 is a possible D gene (5 bases). Germline CDR1 and CDR2: DFQATT and SNEGSKA (reference sequence). The CDR3 contains 10 residues. DNA of the CDR3: TGCAGTGCTATCCACGGCGGGCAGATCTTC. Its protein product is CSAIHGGQIF.

The V gene is TRBV5-1, the J gene TRBJ2-5; the match to TRBD2 covers 9 bases. This CDR3 is 15 amino acids long. V lost 3 bases, J lost 3 bases, and 6 bases stayed unmatched. Germline V gene lookup returns CDR1 SGHRS and CDR2 YFSETQ. DNA for the CDR3: TGCGCCAGCAGCTCCTCTGCGGGAGGGGAAGAGACCCAGTACTTC. This codes for CASSSSAGGEETQYF.

This clone was recorded a few times. The chain is built from TRBV29-1 and TRBJ2-3, with 9 bases identical to TRBD2. This CDR3 has 15 residues. Unmatched junction bases numbered 5, after V lost 3 bases and J lost 1 base. CDR1 and CDR2 (germline): SQVTM, ANQGSEA. CDR3 coding DNA: TGCAGCGTTGACGGCGAGCGGGAGGGCACAGATACGCAGTATTTT. Its translation: CSVDGEREGTDTQYF.

As to this clone: The junction does not match germline at one end; this may be a read error. This chain uses TRBV9 with TRBJ2-5, with D perhaps TRBD1 (5 bases). The CDR3 has 13 amino acids. The germline V gene encodes CDR1 SGDLS and CDR2 YYNGEE. CDR3 bases: TGTGCCAGCAGCCTAGGACCGACAGATCTATTAAACTTC. It translates to CASSLGPTDLLNF.

The gene calls are TRBV14 and TRBJ2-1; tentatively, D is TRBD2 (6 bases). Germline V CDR1 and CDR2: SGHDN, FVKESK. The CDR3 sequence is 17 residues long. V was shortened by 1 base and J by 7 bases, with 20 bases between the two germline ends. The CDR3 sequence is CASSQVFGGNGGNEQFF. CDR3 bases: TGTGCCAGCAGCCAAGTTTTCGGTGGCAATGGGGGGAATGAGCAGTTCTTC.

The chain is built from TRBV7-9 and TRBJ1-2, with 7 bases aligning to TRBD1. CDR1 is SEHNR and CDR2 is FQNEAQ in the germline V gene (reference sequence). V gave up 1 base and J gave up 6 bases; unmatched junction bases: 5. This CDR3 is 14 amino acids long. CDR3 loop: CASSLDGTADGYTF. In DNA, the CDR3 is TGTGCCAGCAGCTTAGACGGGACAGCCGATGGCTACACCTTC. The variable domain in full, with the rest retrieved from reference TRBV7-9 and TRBJ1-2, is DTGVSQNPRHKITKRGQNVTFRCDPISEHNRLYWYRQTLGQGPEFLTYFQNEAQLEKSRLLSDRFSAERPKGSFSTLEIQRTEQGDSAMYLCASSLDGTADGYTFGSGTRLTVV.

This clone was found a few times. V usage is TRBV19 and J usage is TRBJ2-1; D might be TRBD2 (5 bases). The V end was cut by 10 bases, the J end by 4 bases, with 11 bases between. Per germline, CDR1 LNHDA and CDR2 SQIVND (reference sequence). This CDR3 has 12 amino acids. In nucleotides, the CDR3 is TGTGCCACCCGGGATAGGTACAATGAGCAGTTCTTC. Residues: CATRDRYNEQFF.

This clone was counted a few times. The chain carries TRBV30 and TRBJ2-3, with 11 bases lining up with TRBD2. This CDR3 has 17 amino acids. CDR1 and CDR2 from the germline V gene are GTSNPN and SVGIG (reference sequence). Trimming cost V 1 base and J 0 bases; bases outside gene matches: 6. The CDR3 loop is CAWSGTSGFRSTDTQYF. The DNA for the CDR3 is TGTGCCTGGAGTGGGACTAGCGGGTTCCGAAGCACAGATACGCAGTATTTT. The full variable domain, completed using reference TRBV30 and TRBJ2-3, is SQTIHQWPATLVQPVGSPLSLECTVEGTSNPNLYWYRQAAGRGLQLLFYSVGIGQISSEVPQNLSASRPQDRQFILSSKKLLLSDSGFYLCAWSGTSGFRSTDTQYFGPGTRLTVL.

There are a few counts of this clone. The chain employs TRBV5-1 and TRBJ2-1; D gene ambiguous. CDR1 is SGHRS, CDR2 YFSETQ, per germline. Trimming took off 0 bases at V and 7 bases at J, with 8 bases between the two ends. The CDR3 consists of 13 residues. The CDR3 sequence is CASSLVLPNEQFF. The CDR3 coding sequence is TGCGCCAGCAGCTTGGTGCTACCGAATGAGCAGTTCTTC.